In its sample, the clone carrying this TCR beta chain was seen a few times. These data are taken from a study of cytomegalovirus exposure and HLA in healthy donors. From germline, CDR1 is LNHDA and CDR2 SQIVND (reference sequence). The CDR3 loop spans 17 amino acids. V trimming: 3 bases; J trimming: 1 base; junction bases outside the gene matches: 11. It was with 60 Vbeta and 13 Jbeta primers that the PCR ran. TCRdb keeps only in-frame clones here, not all; method: immunoSEQ multiplex PCR. The sample lists fewer than 150,000 clones, 15% to 17% occurring once. The sequenced sample was PBMCs. This sequence was found in a woman younger than 30 in good health and CMV-seronegative. V and J are TRBV19 and TRBJ2-7, with 8 bases identical to TRBD2. CDR3 amino acids: CASSMYGGSSGSYEQYF. CDR3 bases: TGTGCCAGTAGTATGTATGGCGGGTCTAGCGGGTCCTACGAGCAGTACTTC. The complete variable domain, with remaining parts taken from reference TRBV19 and TRBJ2-7, reads DGGITQSPKYLFRKEGQNVTLSCEQNLNHDAMYWYRQDPGQGLRLIYYSQIVNDFQKGDIAEGYSVSREKKESFPLTVTSAQKNPTAFYLCASSMYGGSSGSYEQYFGPGTRLTVT.